This T cell receptor (beta chain) was retrieved from a study of cytomegalovirus exposure and HLA in healthy donors. Study summary: Per a later analysis, the 666 first-cohort and over 90 validation repertoires shared one platform.

Assay: immunoSEQ multiplex PCR; the TCRdb copy retains only in-frame clones and omits some. The table lists some 150,000 clones, about 87% of them singletons, with 4.5% in the top ten. The CDR3 spans 13 residues. Germline CDR1 reads MDHEN; CDR2 reads SYDVKM. V was clipped by 1 base and J by 6 bases, with 9 bases between them. The origin of this receptor is a man younger than 35 in good health and CMV-seropositive. The specimen sequenced was PBMCs. The chain links TRBV28 to TRBJ1-2; the D gene is possibly TRBD1 (5 bases). For the CDR3, the DNA is TGTGCCAGCAGTTTATTGACAGCGAATGGCTACACCTTC. Amino acid sequence: CASSLLTANGYTF.